The 13 T cell receptor beta chains presented below share a single source sample, sequenced in a study of cytomegalovirus exposure and HLA in healthy donors listed by TCRdb under 2017. Libraries were made using the immunoSEQ multiplex PCR assay. A mixture of 60 forward primers for TCR Vbeta segments and 13 reverse primers for TCR Jbeta segments was used in the multiplex PCR. The source is immuneACCESS, and TCRdb retained only in-frame sequences with V and J called. Part of the clones is not carried over; for the studies checked, unresolved V genes explain less than half of this, and the remainder is unexplained. The sample includes 200,000 to 250,000 clones, with roughly 84% observed a single time. Clones ranked in the top ten supply over 1% of the sample. Sequencing was carried out using PBMCs. These receptors were taken from a human donor in good health.

This clone showed up just once. The chain couples TRBV2 to TRBJ1-4, with D possibly matching TRBD1 (5 bases). Deletions cut 6 bases from V and 5 bases from J, with 22 bases between. Germline CDR1 reads SNHLY; CDR2 reads FYNNEI. The CDR3 consists of 17 residues. CDR3 in amino acids: CASRVGSRGTVNEKLFF. DNA of the CDR3: TGTGCCAGCAGGGTGGGTTCGCGGGGGACCGTCAATGAAAAACTGTTTTTT.

This clone was recorded only once. This chain connects TRBV7-9 to TRBJ1-2; 7 nucleotides align to TRBD1. The trim removed 4 bases at V and 5 bases at J, leaving 10 bases unmatched. The CDR3 length is 15 residues. Germline CDR1 is SEHNR and CDR2 is FQNEAQ (reference sequence). CDR3 sequence: CASSYRPGQQYGYTF. As DNA, the CDR3 is TGTGCCAGCAGCTACCGTCCGGGACAGCAATATGGCTACACCTTC.

The V call is TRBV19, the J call TRBJ1-2; TRBD1 matches 10 bases. V lost 10 bases to trimming and J lost 2 bases; unmatched junction nucleotides: 10. The CDR3 totals 15 residues. Germline V lookup: CDR1 LNHDA, CDR2 SQIVND (reference sequence). Here the CDR3 reads CAIQFPGQGNYGYTF. In DNA, the CDR3 is TGTGCCATTCAGTTCCCGGGACAGGGGAACTATGGCTACACCTTC.

The V call is TRBV28, the J call TRBJ1-1; TRBD1 agrees at 8 bases. The junction had 10 bases not matched to a gene; V was cut back by 5 bases and J by 2 bases. The CDR3 runs to 16 residues. CDR1 is MDHEN, CDR2 SYDVKM, per germline. CDR3 in DNA: TGTGCCAGCAGTACCGAGGGACAGGTGATTAACACTGAAGCTTTCTTT. This translates into CASSTEGQVINTEAFF.

The V gene is TRBV21-1, the J gene TRBJ2-5; whether TRBD1, the table's D call, matches the DNA was not checked. TRBV21-1 is listed as a pseudogene. The CDR3 totals 15 residues. The CDR3 DNA reads as TGTGCCAGCAGCGCAAACAGGGACGAGTTGGAGACCCAGTACTTC. It is translated as CASSANRDELETQYF.

This clone was recorded a few times. The chain links TRBV30 to TRBJ2-7, with 13 nucleotides matching TRBD2. The germline gives CDR1 GTSNPN, CDR2 SVGIG (reference sequence). V shed 3 bases, J shed 2 bases, and the junction held 10 bases outside the gene matches. The CDR3 spans 17 residues. CDR3 amino acids: CAWRIKTGLAGTYEQYF. In DNA, the CDR3 is TGTGCCTGGAGGATTAAAACGGGACTAGCGGGAACCTACGAGCAGTACTTC. The whole variable domain, filled in from reference TRBV30 and TRBJ2-7, reads SQTIHQWPATLVQPVGSPLSLECTVEGTSNPNLYWYRQAAGRGLQLLFYSVGIGQISSEVPQNLSASRPQDRQFILSSKKLLLSDSGFYLCAWRIKTGLAGTYEQYFGPGTRLTVT.

This chain joins TRBV7-2 and TRBJ2-1; a weak D match, TRBD1 (6 bases). This CDR3 spans 16 amino acids. Germline lookup yields CDR1 SGHTA and CDR2 FQGNSA. V was trimmed by 0 bases and J by 6 bases, leaving 15 bases between them. The CDR3 nucleotides read TGTGCCAGCAGCTTAGCGCGAGGGGGTAGGTCCAATGAGCAGTTCTTC. It yields the protein CASSLARGGRSNEQFF.

DNA for the CDR3: TGTGCCAGCAGAAGGAGCGGGGAGACCCAGTACTTC. Its protein is CASRRSGETQYF. The V gene is TRBV21-1, the J gene TRBJ2-5; TRBD2 was called by the table and not checked on the DNA. TRBV21-1 is flagged as a pseudogene. The CDR3 sequence is 12 residues long.

This clone was recorded a few times. The chain is built from TRBV29-1 and TRBJ2-3; tentatively, D is TRBD2 (5 bases). Per the germline V gene, CDR1 is SQVTM and CDR2 is ANQGSEA. Trimming stripped 0 bases from V and 4 bases from J, with 17 bases between. CDR3 length: 16 residues. The CDR3 bases are TGCAGCGTTGAAGAGTCCCGGGCGGGTACTTCAGATACGCAGTATTTT. This gives the protein CSVEESRAGTSDTQYF.

This rearrangement joins TRBV7-2 to TRBJ2-7; 9 nucleotides match TRBD2. V lost 1 base and J lost 5; bases outside the gene matches: 6. Germline V CDR1 and CDR2: SGHTA, FQGNSA. CDR3 length: 15 residues. The CDR3 protein is CASSLEAGGPHEQYF. The CDR3, as DNA: TGTGCCAGCAGCTTAGAGGCGGGAGGGCCCCACGAGCAGTACTTC.

The DNA for the CDR3 is TGTGCCAGCAGCAAACGCCTCCCGGGACTGTTCTCTGGGGCCAACGTCCTGACTTTC. Protein product: CASSKRLPGLFSGANVLTF. The rearrangement links TRBV21-1 to TRBJ2-6; the tabulated D call, TRBD2, remains unverified against the DNA. TRBV21-1 is an annotated pseudogene. The CDR3 contains 19 residues.

V is TRBV18 and J is TRBJ2-7; the match to TRBD2 covers 11 bases. Germline V gene lookup returns CDR1 KGHSH and CDR2 LQKENI. The CDR3 extends over 16 amino acids. J gave up 3 bases and V 2 bases, and 6 bases lay outside the gene matches. The CDR3, as DNA: TGTGCCAGCTCACCAAAGATAGCGGGAGGGGGCTACGAGCAGTACTTC. Protein: CASSPKIAGGGYEQYF.

The chain joins TRBV28 to TRBJ2-4, with 8 bases aligning to TRBD1. V was clipped by 6 bases and J by 5 bases; unmatched bases: 6. This CDR3 has 14 amino acids. The germline V gene has CDR1 MDHEN and CDR2 SYDVKM. The CDR3: CASRTQGAENIQYF. The CDR3 DNA reads TGTGCCAGCAGAACCCAGGGGGCCGAAAACATTCAGTACTTC.